Reported below is one T cell receptor beta chain. The data derive from a study of blood T cell repertoires in COVID-19. Study context: Some COVID-19 samples were acute and others convalescent; all came from the United States, Italy and Spain. Nucleic acid was either cDNA or gDNA, and it came from T cells, B-cell-depleted T cells, or PBMCs.

In the authors' workflow: Amplification from reference gene primers served as the basis for estimated nucleated cell counts. Measured with immunoSEQ multiplex PCR; TCRdb has only the in-frame clones, and not every one. V, J and clone size were drawn from that table, and D and trimming were deduced from the DNA. This sample has some 250,000 clones; 86% occur once, and the top ten carry 1.5% to 2%. The sequenced material came from peripheral blood. This clonotype was sampled from a man younger than 45 with active or convalescent COVID-19.

The CDR3 loop is CASSVASGGYQETQYF. Written as DNA, the CDR3 is TGTGCCAGCAGCGTAGCTAGCGGGGGGTACCAAGAGACCCAGTACTTC. This rearrangement joins TRBV9 to TRBJ2-5; 11 bases are a match to TRBD2. J gave up 0 bases and V 0 bases, and 1 base lay outside the gene matches. Germline V gene lookup returns CDR1 SGDLS and CDR2 YYNGEE. This CDR3 comprises 16 residues.